Listed here are 20 T cell receptor beta chains from one sample, sequenced in a study of control samples from healthy donors and cancer patients (TCRdb year 2020). The library was built by means of the immunoSEQ multiplex PCR assay. TCRdb holds this immuneACCESS table with in-frame rearrangements only. Some clones are missing; in checked studies, unresolved V genes explain under half, and the rest has no known cause. This sample is represented by fewer than 200,000 clones; approximately 92% of them were singletons. Of the sample, approximately 4% is held by the ten largest clones. The sequencing sample was made of blood. These receptors came from a woman aged 60 to 75 in good health.

The chain joins TRBV6-6 to TRBJ1-1; weak D call: TRBD1 (5 bases). Trimming pared 5 bases from V and 8 bases from J, leaving 12 bases between. CDR3 length: 12 amino acids. Per the germline V gene, CDR1 is MNHNY and CDR2 is SVGAGI (reference sequence). The CDR3 DNA follows: TGTGCCAGCAGTACCAGGGTAGAAGAAGCTTTCTTT. Translated: CASSTRVEEAFF.

This clone was found once. The gene calls are TRBV11-2 and TRBJ1-5, with D perhaps TRBD1 (5 bases). The CDR3 length is 14 residues. V was pared by 5 bases and J by 2 bases, with 10 bases between. Looked up from germline, CDR1 is SGHAT and CDR2 is FQNNGV. The CDR3 nucleotides are TGTGCCAGCAGCCCCACGGGGGGCAATCAGCCCCAGCATTTT. This sequence encodes CASSPTGGNQPQHF.

The rearrangement joins TRBV14 to TRBJ2-3; D not resolved. CDR1 SGHDN and CDR2 FVKESK come from the germline V gene. The CDR3 loop spans 13 amino acids. V lost 0 bases to trimming and J lost 8 bases, with 9 bases between them. The CDR3 spells CASSQDLVVTQYF. In nucleotides, the CDR3 is TGTGCCAGCAGCCAAGATCTTGTAGTTACGCAGTATTTT.

This clone appeared a few times. The chain combines TRBV6-5 with TRBJ1-4; D remains ambiguous. Looked up from germline, CDR1 is MNHEY and CDR2 is SVGAGI. The V end was cut by 8 bases, the J end by 7 bases, with 8 bases between. The CDR3 runs 11 residues. In DNA, the CDR3 is TGTGCCAGCGCAGACGGTGAAAAACTGTTTTTT. The encoded protein is CASADGEKLFF.

This clone was found a few times. J is TRBJ2-3 and V is TRBV5-1, with TRBD1 matching 11 bases. The CDR3 loop spans 18 amino acids. J lost 4 bases, V lost 2 bases, and 12 bases had no gene match. The germline CDR1 and CDR2 sequences are SGHRS and YFSETQ. The CDR3, as DNA: TGCGCCAGCAGCTTAGGACAGGGGGCAACATATATCTCAGATACGCAGTATTTT. Its translation: CASSLGQGATYISDTQYF.

V usage is TRBV5-4 and J usage is TRBJ1-2; D ambiguous. The V end lost 0 bases, the J end lost 8 bases, and 8 bases lay between the germline ends. Looked up from germline, CDR1 is SGHNT and CDR2 is YYREEE (reference sequence). The CDR3 has 12 amino acids. CDR3 nucleotide sequence: TGTGCCAGCAGCTTGGGCCTGAGGGGCTACACCTTC. This encodes CASSLGLRGYTF.

This clone was recorded a few times. The rearrangement links TRBV27 to TRBJ1-2; TRBD1 matches 9 bases. V lost 4 bases to trimming and J lost 2 bases; unmatched junction nucleotides: 5. Per the germline V gene, CDR1 is MNHEY and CDR2 is SMNVEV (reference sequence). The CDR3 runs 15 residues. CDR3 in amino acids: CASSSGQGWNYGYTF. DNA of the CDR3: TGTGCCAGCAGTTCGGGACAGGGATGGAACTATGGCTACACCTTC.

About this clone itself: The same CDR3 is also encoded by other DNA sequences in this sample. The V call is TRBV7-2, the J call TRBJ2-2; a possible D gene is TRBD1 (6 bases). The germline V and J ends were trimmed by 1 base and 4 bases, with 10 bases remaining between them. There are 15 residues in the CDR3. The germline V gene encodes CDR1 SGHTA and CDR2 FQGNSA. The CDR3 reads CASSLGGPGTGELFF. In DNA, the CDR3 is TGTGCCAGCAGCTTAGGGGGGCCGGGCACCGGGGAGCTGTTTTTT.

This chain links TRBV7-9 with TRBJ2-7; D is unclear. Germline CDR1 SEHNR, CDR2 FQNEAQ (reference sequence). Trimming stripped 5 bases from V and 5 bases from J, with 13 bases between. CDR3 length equals 13 residues. CDR3 protein: CASSRNSGDEQYF. In DNA form, the CDR3 reads TGTGCCAGCAGCCGAAACTCGGGCGACGAGCAGTACTTC.

The chain joins TRBV2 to TRBJ1-2; D gene ambiguous. V dropped 1 base and J dropped 8 bases, with 14 bases sitting between them. CDR3 length: 14 amino acids. Germline CDR1 SNHLY, CDR2 FYNNEI. Here the CDR3 reads CASSEVGNPGGYTF. CDR3 sequence (DNA): TGTGCCAGCAGTGAAGTAGGGAACCCCGGCGGCTACACCTTC. The complete variable domain, with remaining parts taken from reference TRBV2 and TRBJ1-2, reads EPEVTQTPSHQVTQMGQEVILRCVPISNHLYFYWYRQILGQKVEFLVSFYNNEISEKSEIFDDQFSVERPDGSNFTLKIRSTKLEDSAMYFCASSEVGNPGGYTFGSGTRLTVV.

The gene calls are TRBV30 and TRBJ1-2; weak D call: TRBD1 (5 bases). Per germline, CDR1 GTSNPN and CDR2 SVGIG (reference sequence). This CDR3 comprises 14 residues. The V gene lost 6 bases and the J gene lost 3 bases, with 17 bases spanning the gap. The CDR3 nucleotides are TGTGCCTGCCCCCCCCGCAGGGAATACTATGGCTACACCTTC. Translating it yields CACPPRREYYGYTF.

This sequence joins TRBV5-5 and TRBJ2-7; D gene ambiguous. V lost 5 bases and J 0 bases, leaving 21 bases between the germline ends. The CDR3 is 17 residues long. Per the germline V gene, CDR1 is SGHKS and CDR2 is YYEKEE (reference sequence). CDR3 nucleotide sequence: TGTGCCAGCAGGACTCTGGGAACCGGCCCCAGCTCCTACGAGCAGTACTTC. Translation: CASRTLGTGPSSYEQYF.

The chain is built from TRBV20-1 and TRBJ1-3, with D perhaps matching TRBD1 (5 bases). Looked up from germline, CDR1 is DFQATT and CDR2 is SNEGSKA (reference sequence). The CDR3 runs to 15 residues. V was shortened by 4 bases and J by 3 bases, with 16 bases between the two germline ends. The CDR3 bases are TGCAGTGCTACTGACCGGGGGAGGCGTGGAAACACCATATATTTT. It encodes CSATDRGRRGNTIYF.

The chain carries TRBV10-3 and TRBJ1-6; D uncertain. Germline V lookup: CDR1 ENHRY, CDR2 SYGVKD. Trimming shortened V by 2 bases and J by 0 bases, and 5 bases separated the two germline ends. The length of the CDR3 is 15 residues. The CDR3 region is CAISEEGSYNSPLHF. The CDR3 region has the DNA TGTGCCATCAGTGAGGAGGGCTCCTATAATTCACCCCTCCACTTT.

V usage is TRBV6-4 and J usage is TRBJ1-2; TRBD1 agrees at 9 bases. Germline lookup yields CDR1 MRHNA and CDR2 SNTAGT. The CDR3 sequence is 14 residues long. The V and J ends lost 7 bases and 4 bases, in that order; junction bases with no gene match: 7. CDR3 residues: CASTNRGHGYGYTF. CDR3 DNA sequence: TGTGCCAGCACCAACAGGGGGCATGGCTATGGCTACACCTTC.

The chain recombines TRBV19 with TRBJ2-3; D perhaps matches TRBD1 (6 bases). This CDR3 region has 13 residues. Trimming removed 4 bases at V and 5 bases at J, with 10 bases between. Germline V gene lookup returns CDR1 LNHDA and CDR2 SQIVND (reference sequence). In DNA, the CDR3 is TGTGCCAGTAGTAGGGGGCCTGGAGATACGCAGTATTTT. The encoded protein is CASSRGPGDTQYF.

The gene calls are TRBV4-1 and TRBJ2-1, with TRBD2 matching 14 bases. Germline V gene sequence: CDR1 MGHRA, CDR2 YSYEKL. V was pared by 2 bases and J by 7 bases, with 4 bases of the junction left unmatched. CDR3 length: 16 amino acids. This CDR3 reads CASSQTTSGGGNEQFF. The CDR3 DNA follows: TGCGCCAGCAGCCAAACGACTAGCGGGGGGGGGAATGAGCAGTTCTTC.

V is TRBV29-1 and J is TRBJ2-7; 8 bases align to TRBD2. Unmatched junction bases numbered 3, after V lost 5 bases and J lost 6 bases. The CDR3 runs 11 residues. Germline CDR1 SQVTM, CDR2 ANQGSEA. The CDR3 DNA follows: TGCAGCGTTCGGGAGGGGATCGAGCAGTACTTC. This encodes CSVREGIEQYF.

The rearrangement uses TRBV7-9 and TRBJ1-4, with no clear D. CDR1 and CDR2 (germline): SEHNR, FQNEAQ (reference sequence). The CDR3 spans 14 residues. V lost 4 bases to trimming and J lost 2 bases, with 8 bases between them. CDR3 coding DNA: TGTGCCAGCAGCTCACGGATTACTAATGAAAAACTGTTTTTT. Translating gives CASSSRITNEKLFF.

This sequence joins TRBV7-9 and TRBJ1-4, with TRBD1 identical over 8 bases. V trimming: 7 bases; J trimming: 8 bases; junction bases outside the gene matches: 18. CDR3 size: 17 residues. Germline CDR1 and CDR2: SEHNR and FQNEAQ (reference sequence). The CDR3, as DNA: TGTGCCAGCACCAAGGACAGGGCCCCTTTAGGAAAAGAAAAACTGTTTTTT. Encoded protein: CASTKDRAPLGKEKLFF.